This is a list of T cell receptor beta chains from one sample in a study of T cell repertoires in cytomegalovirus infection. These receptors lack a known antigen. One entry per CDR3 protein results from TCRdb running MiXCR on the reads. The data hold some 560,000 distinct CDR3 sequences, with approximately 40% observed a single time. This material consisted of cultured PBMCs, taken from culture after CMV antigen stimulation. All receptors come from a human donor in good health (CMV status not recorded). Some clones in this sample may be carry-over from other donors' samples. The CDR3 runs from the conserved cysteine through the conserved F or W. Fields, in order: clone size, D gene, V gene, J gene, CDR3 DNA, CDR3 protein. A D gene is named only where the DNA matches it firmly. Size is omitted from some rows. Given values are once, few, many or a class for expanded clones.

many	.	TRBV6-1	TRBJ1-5	TGTGCCAGCAGTGAAGGACAGGGCAATCAGCCCCAGCATTTT	CASSEGQGNQPQHF
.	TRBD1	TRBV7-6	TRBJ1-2	TGTGCCAGCAGCGGCACGCCTAACACAGGGGGGACGGAGGGCTACACCTTC	CASSGTPNTGGTEGYTF
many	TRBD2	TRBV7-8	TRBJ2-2	TGTGCCAGCAGCTCGGGACTAGCGGGAGCCGGGGAGCTGTTTTTT	CASSSGLAGAGELFF
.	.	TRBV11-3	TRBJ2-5	TGTGCCAGCAGCGTTAGGGACCGGCCCGGGGAGACCCAGTACTTC	CASSVRDRPGETQYF
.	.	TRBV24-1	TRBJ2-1	TGTGCCACCAGTGGTCCCTTCGACTCCTACAATGAGCAGTTCTTC	CATSGPFDSYNEQFF
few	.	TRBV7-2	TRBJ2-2	TGTGCCAGCAGCTTAAGGGGGGGGGATTCCGGGGAGCTGTTTTTT	CASSLRGGDSGELFF
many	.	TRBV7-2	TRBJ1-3	TGTGCCAGCAGCTTCACTGGACCGCACTCTGGAAACACCATATATTTT	CASSFTGPHSGNTIYF
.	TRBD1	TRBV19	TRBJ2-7	TGTGCCAGTAGTACCGGGACAGGGGGCGAGCAGTACTTC	CASSTGTGGEQYF
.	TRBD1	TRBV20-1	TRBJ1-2	TGCAGTGCTGCTTACAGGGGACTGCATGGCTACACCTTC	CSAAYRGLHGYTF
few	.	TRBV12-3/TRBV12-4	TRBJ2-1	TGTGCCAGCAGTTTACGTCCCCCGGGGGCCCAAATCTACAATGAGCAGTTCTTC	CASSLRPPGAQIYNEQFF
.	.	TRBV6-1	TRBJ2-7	TGTGCCAGCAGTGAAGCGCCTCTTATGTATCTGACCTACGAGCAGTACTTC	CASSEAPLMYLTYEQYF
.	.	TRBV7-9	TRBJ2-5	TGTGCCAGCAGGGGACGGAAAATTCTGGGTAACCAAGAGACCCAGTACTTC	CASRGRKILGNQETQYF
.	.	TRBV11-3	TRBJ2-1	TGTGCCAGCAGCTTAGATGAAACCCGTGAGCAGTTCTTC	CASSLDETREQFF
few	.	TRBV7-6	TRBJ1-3	TGTGCCAGCAGCTTAGTCGGCAGGAGTGGAAGCAACACCATATATTTT	CASSLVGRSGSNTIYF
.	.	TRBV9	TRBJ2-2	TGTGCCAGCAGCCCTTTTTGGTCGGACGGGGAGCTGTTTTTT	CASSPFWSDGELFF
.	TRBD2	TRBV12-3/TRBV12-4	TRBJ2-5	TGTGCCAGCAGTTCCCCCGGCGGTGCAGCGGGGGGTCAGTACCAAGAGACCCAGTACTTC	CASSSPGGAAGGQYQETQYF
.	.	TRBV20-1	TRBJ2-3	TGCAGTGCCCGATACGGCCGCACAGATACGCAGTATTTT	CSARYGRTDTQYF
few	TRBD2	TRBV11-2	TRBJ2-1	TGTGCCAGCAGCCTCAAGGGGACTAGCGGGACTGGACCCCCCGGCGAGCAGTTCTTC	CASSLKGTSGTGPPGEQFF
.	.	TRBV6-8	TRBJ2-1	TGTGCCAGACCCACAGGGCGGAGCTCCTACAATGAGCAGTTCTTC	CARPTGRSSYNEQFF
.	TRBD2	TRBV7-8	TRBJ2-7	TGTGCCAGCAGCTTCGAAAAGCGGGAGCTCAACGAGCAGTACTTC	CASSFEKRELNEQYF
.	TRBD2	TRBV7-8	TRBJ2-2	TGTGCCAGCAGCTTAGTCCACCGCGGGAGCGAGAACACCGGGGAGCTGTTTTTT	CASSLVHRGSENTGELFF
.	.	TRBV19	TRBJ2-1	TGTGCCAGTAGTACCCAGGCCGCGGCTGAGCAGTTCTTC	CASSTQAAAEQFF
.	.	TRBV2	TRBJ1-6	TGTGCCAGCAGTACAGGCCAGGGGAGTTCACCCCTCCACTTT	CASSTGQGSSPLHF
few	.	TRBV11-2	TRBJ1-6	TGTGCCAGCAGCCGCCTGAGTGCAGGGTCACCCCTCCACTTT	CASSRLSAGSPLHF
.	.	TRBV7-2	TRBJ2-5	TGTGCCAGCAGCGCAGGGGGGTGGTACCAAGAGACCCAGTACTTC	CASSAGGWYQETQYF
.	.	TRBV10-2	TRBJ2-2	TGCGCCACGGGTAGTACCGGGGAGCTGTTTTTT	CATGSTGELFF
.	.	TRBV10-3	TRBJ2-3	TGTGCCGTCAGTGGCGCGGGCGGGCTGGATACGCAGTATTTT	CAVSGAGGLDTQYF